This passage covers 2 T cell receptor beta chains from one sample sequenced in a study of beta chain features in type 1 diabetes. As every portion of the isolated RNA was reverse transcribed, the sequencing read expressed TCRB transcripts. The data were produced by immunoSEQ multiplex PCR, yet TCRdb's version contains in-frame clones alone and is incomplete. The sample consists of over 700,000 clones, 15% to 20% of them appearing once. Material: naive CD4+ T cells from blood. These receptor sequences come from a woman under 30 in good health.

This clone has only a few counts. CDR3 amino acids: CASSAIGSWDASEDTQYF. The CDR3 nucleotides are TGTGCCAGCAGCGCGATTGGATCCTGGGACGCCTCCGAGGATACGCAGTATTTT. The chain carries TRBV7-2 and TRBJ2-3; D could derive from TRBD1 or TRBD2 (5 bases each). Germline lookup yields CDR1 SGHTA and CDR2 FQGNSA. V was pared by 5 bases and J by 6 bases, with 27 bases between. The CDR3 totals 18 residues. The entire variable domain, with the rest obtained from reference TRBV7-2 and TRBJ2-3, is as follows: GAGVSQSPSNKVTEKGKDVELRCDPISGHTALYWYRQSLGQGLEFLIYFQGNSAPDKSGLPSDRFSAERTGGSVSTLTIQRTQQEDSAVYLCASSAIGSWDASEDTQYFGPGTRLTVL.

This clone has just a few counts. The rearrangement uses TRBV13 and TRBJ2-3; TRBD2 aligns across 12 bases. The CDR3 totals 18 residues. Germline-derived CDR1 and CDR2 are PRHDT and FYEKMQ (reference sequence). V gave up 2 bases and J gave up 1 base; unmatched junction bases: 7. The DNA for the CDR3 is TGTGCCAGCAGCTTAACCCCGGGACTAGCGGGTCGCACAGATACGCAGTATTTT. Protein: CASSLTPGLAGRTDTQYF. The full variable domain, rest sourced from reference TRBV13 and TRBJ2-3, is AAGVIQSPRHLIKEKRETATLKCYPIPRHDTVYWYQQGPGQDPQFLISFYEKMQSDKGSIPDRFSAQQFSDYHSELNMSSLELGDSALYFCASSLTPGLAGRTDTQYFGPGTRLTVL.